This T cell receptor beta chain comes out of a study of T-cell memory formation after mild COVID-19. Study-level information: Clusters were largely donor specific. Notes on the study in general: Among CD4+ contracting clones, most were CM and EM, and CD8+ ones EMRA. Memory sampled before infection contained some responding clones, suggesting cross-reactive memory joined.

The 5'RACE method, run with constant-segment primers, produced TCR alpha and TCR beta cDNA libraries (carrying sample barcodes and UMIs). Each CDR3 protein is one row after TCRdb ran MiXCR on the 5' RACE reads. The data hold 80,000 to 95,000 distinct CDR3 sequences, with roughly 25% observed a single time. CDR3 length: 11 amino acids. V gave up 0 bases and J gave up 9 bases; unmatched junction bases: 2. Germline-derived CDR1 and CDR2 are SQVTM and ANQGSEA. Of note for this clonotype: Its antigen is not known.

The chain links TRBV29-1 to TRBJ2-7; 7 bases match TRBD2. This TCR derives from a man between 18 and 35 years old who had mild COVID-19 (a few samples of this study predate the infection). Cell type and time point are not known. The sequenced sample was PBMCs or a T cell subset sorted from them (not recorded which). The CDR3 region is CSVEDRGVQYF. The CDR3 bases are TGCAGCGTTGAAGATCGGGGGGTGCAGTACTTC.